A single sample is the source of the 15 T cell receptor beta chains below, sequenced in a study of T cells in Graves' hyperthyroidism and ophthalmopathy. From RNA transcripts, TCR beta CDR3 regions were amplified. HTBI primers were employed in a first-round RT-PCR of the TCR CDR3. TCRdb itself ran the multiplex PCR reads through MiXCR, one entry per CDR3 protein. The table includes some 800,000 distinct CDR3 sequences, 35% to 40% detected once. The sequencing sample was made of blood. The source of these receptors is a man between 18 and 35 years old with Graves' hyperthyroidism.

V and J are TRBV10-3 and TRBJ2-6; D is unresolved. The CDR3 is 14 amino acids. Germline lookup yields CDR1 ENHRY and CDR2 SYGVKD. V gave up 10 bases and J gave up 0 bases, with 10 bases separating them. CDR3 region: CASTSVSGANVLTF. The CDR3 nucleotides read TGTGCCAGCACTTCCGTCTCTGGGGCCAACGTCCTGACTTTC.

The sample holds a few counts of this clonotype. The rearrangement uses TRBV7-9 and TRBJ1-1, with 8 bases aligning to TRBD1. Germline V gene lookup returns CDR1 SEHNR and CDR2 FQNEAQ (reference sequence). The junction had 7 bases not matched to a gene; V was cut back by 5 bases and J by 2 bases. This CDR3 has 15 amino acids. CDR3 coding DNA: TGTGCCAGCAGCACAGAGGACAGGGAAAACACTGAAGCTTTCTTT. Protein sequence: CASSTEDRENTEAFF.

A few counts support this clonotype. No conserved phenylalanine or tryptophan is present at the end of the CDR3, so a read error is the likely explanation. It is unclear where the CDR3 begins or ends on the DNA, so no DNA is shown, and the CDR3 is as TCRdb lists it. This sequence joins TRBV7-9 and TRBJ1-1; the D call in the table, TRBD1, was not verified against the DNA. Ends included, the CDR3 has 9 residues. CDR1 and CDR2 (germline): SEHNR, FQNEAQ (reference sequence). CDR3 residues: CASSLGGDY.

This chain uses TRBV20-1 with TRBJ1-6; D is uncertain. Trimming removed 1 base from V and 11 bases from J, with 9 bases in between. Germline loops: CDR1 DFQATT, CDR2 SNEGSKA (reference sequence). CDR3 length: 12 residues. CDR3 protein: CSARVGPAPLHF. CDR3 nucleotide sequence: TGCAGTGCTAGAGTAGGGCCGGCACCCCTCCACTTT.

A word on this clonotype: It may be a read error: a sequence one base away is much more abundant. This chain connects TRBV20-1 to TRBJ1-1, with D tentatively TRBD1 (5 bases). Germline V gives CDR1 DFQATT, CDR2 SNEGSKA (reference sequence). V shed 4 bases and J shed 12 bases, with 15 bases lying between them. This CDR3 contains 11 residues. CDR3 region: CSATGSRGTFF. The DNA of the CDR3 is TGCAGTGCTACAGGCAGCCGGGGGACTTTCTTT.

This chain uses TRBV15 with TRBJ2-2, with 7 bases that match TRBD2. The ends lost 3 bases at V and 5 bases at J; junction bases unmatched: 6. The V gene's germline CDR1 is LNHNV and CDR2 YYDKDF (reference sequence). The CDR3 is made up of 15 amino acids. The CDR3 here is CATSSPWRETGELFF. The CDR3 DNA follows: TGTGCCACCAGCAGCCCTTGGCGGGAGACCGGGGAGCTGTTTTTT.

The rearrangement joins TRBV10-3 to TRBJ1-5; D perhaps matches TRBD1 (6 bases). Germline lookup yields CDR1 ENHRY and CDR2 SYGVKD. V dropped 2 bases and J dropped 11 bases, with 22 bases sitting between them. The CDR3 runs to 16 residues. The CDR3 protein is CAISEGLAGAQETQHF. CDR3 DNA sequence: TGTGCCATCAGTGAGGGACTAGCGGGGGCTCAAGAGACCCAGCATTTT.

At least ten counts were recorded for this clonotype. The chain links TRBV24-1 to TRBJ2-7, with D perhaps TRBD2 (6 bases). Per germline, CDR1 KGHDR and CDR2 SFDVKD. The CDR3 sequence is 14 residues long. Between the trimmed V and J ends, which lost 3 bases and 3 bases, there was a span of 11 bases. The CDR3 nucleotides are TGTGCCACCAGTGATCCGGTGGGAGGCTACGAGCAGTACTTC. It codes for CATSDPVGGYEQYF.

The chain carries TRBV7-2 and TRBJ2-7; no firm D call. This CDR3 is 15 amino acids long. V was pared by 3 bases and J by 3 bases, with 15 bases between. In germline, CDR1 is SGHTA, CDR2 FQGNSA. The CDR3 loop reads CASSFLGSVLYEQYF. As DNA, the CDR3 is TGTGCCAGCAGCTTTCTAGGCAGCGTCCTCTACGAGCAGTACTTC.

In this sample, this clonotype turned up a few times. This chain connects TRBV12-3 or TRBV12-4 to TRBJ2-7; weak D call: TRBD1 (5 bases). The CDR3 length is 12 residues. Trimming removed 6 bases from V and 6 bases from J, with 12 bases in between. The DNA for the CDR3 is TGTGCCAGCAGCTCCGAAGGGGCCGAGCAGTACTTC. Its protein is CASSSEGAEQYF.

The CDR3 DNA follows: TGTGCCAGCAGTCTACACCCGGCGGATGAAAAACTGTTTTTT. Protein product: CASSLHPADEKLFF. The J gene is TRBJ1-4, the V gene TRBV2; D not resolved. The CDR3 consists of 14 residues. Trimming removed 5 bases at V and 6 bases at J, with 13 bases between. The germline gives CDR1 SNHLY, CDR2 FYNNEI. The variable domain in full, with the rest retrieved from reference TRBV2 and TRBJ1-4, is EPEVTQTPSHQVTQMGQEVILRCVPISNHLYFYWYRQILGQKVEFLVSFYNNEISEKSEIFDDQFSVERPDGSNFTLKIRSTKLEDSAMYFCASSLHPADEKLFFGSGTQLSVL.

The chain is built from TRBV7-2 and TRBJ1-1; no firm D call. CDR3 length: 17 residues. V was shortened by 1 base and J by 0 bases, with 15 bases between the two germline ends. Germline V gene sequence: CDR1 SGHTA, CDR2 FQGNSA. The CDR3 region is CASSLEARRIMNTEAFF. The CDR3 nucleotides are TGTGCCAGCAGCTTAGAGGCGCGAAGGATCATGAACACTGAAGCTTTCTTT.

This clonotype was observed many times. The chain recombines TRBV29-1 with TRBJ2-6; D is unclear. The germline CDR1 and CDR2 sequences are SQVTM and ANQGSEA. The CDR3 runs 11 residues. The CDR3 here is CSVDRANVLTF. Written as DNA, the CDR3 is TGCAGTGTAGACAGGGCCAACGTCCTGACTTTC.

This clonotype was found many times. The chain joins TRBV12-3 or TRBV12-4 to TRBJ1-5; D ambiguous. CDR3 length equals 15 residues. V was trimmed by 6 bases and J by 6 bases, leaving 18 bases between them. The CDR3, as DNA: TGTGCCAGCAGCCCTGTGCGCGGGGTTGGTCAGCCCCAGCATTTT. Translating it yields CASSPVRGVGQPQHF.

The V gene is TRBV19, the J gene TRBJ2-7; maybe TRBD1 (6 bases). The CDR3 length is 12 residues. With 5 bases removed from V and 7 bases from J, the gap between germline ends came to 12 bases. CDR1 and CDR2 (germline): LNHDA, SQIVND (reference sequence). The CDR3 loop is CASSVTGKEQYF. The CDR3 DNA is TGTGCCAGTAGTGTCACAGGGAAGGAGCAGTACTTC.